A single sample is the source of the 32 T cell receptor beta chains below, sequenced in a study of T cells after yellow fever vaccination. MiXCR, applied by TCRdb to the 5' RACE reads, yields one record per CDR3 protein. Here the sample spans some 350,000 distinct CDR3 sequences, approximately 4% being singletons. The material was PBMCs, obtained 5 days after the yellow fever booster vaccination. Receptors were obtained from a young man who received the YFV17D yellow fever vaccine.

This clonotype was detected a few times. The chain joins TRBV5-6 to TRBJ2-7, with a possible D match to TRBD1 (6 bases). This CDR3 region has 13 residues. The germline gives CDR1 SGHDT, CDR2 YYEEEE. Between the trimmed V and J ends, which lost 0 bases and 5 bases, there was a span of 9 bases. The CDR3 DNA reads TGTGCCAGCAGCTTGGCCGGGACAAACGAGCAGTACGTC. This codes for CASSLAGTNEQYV.

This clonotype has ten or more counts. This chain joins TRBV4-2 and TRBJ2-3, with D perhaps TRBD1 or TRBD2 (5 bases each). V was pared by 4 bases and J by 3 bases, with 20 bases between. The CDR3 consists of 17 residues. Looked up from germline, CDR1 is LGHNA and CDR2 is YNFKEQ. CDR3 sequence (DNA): TGTGCCAGCAGCCCAACGGGGCAGGGAGTTTCGACAGATACGCAGTATTTT. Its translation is CASSPTGQGVSTDTQYF.

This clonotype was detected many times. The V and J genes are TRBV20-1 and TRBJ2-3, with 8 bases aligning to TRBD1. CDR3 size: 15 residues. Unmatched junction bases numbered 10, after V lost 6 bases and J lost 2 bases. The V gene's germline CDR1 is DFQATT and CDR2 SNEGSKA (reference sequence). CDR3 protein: CSARTDRGYTDTQYF. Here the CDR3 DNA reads TGCAGTGCCAGGACCGACAGGGGATACACAGATACGCAGTATTTT.

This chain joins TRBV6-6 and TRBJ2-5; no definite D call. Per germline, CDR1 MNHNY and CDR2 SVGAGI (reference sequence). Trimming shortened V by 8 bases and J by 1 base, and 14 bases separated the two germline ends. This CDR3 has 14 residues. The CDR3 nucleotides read TGTGCCAGCCGGCACGACCCGGCCCAAGAGACCCAGTACTTC. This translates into CASRHDPAQETQYF.

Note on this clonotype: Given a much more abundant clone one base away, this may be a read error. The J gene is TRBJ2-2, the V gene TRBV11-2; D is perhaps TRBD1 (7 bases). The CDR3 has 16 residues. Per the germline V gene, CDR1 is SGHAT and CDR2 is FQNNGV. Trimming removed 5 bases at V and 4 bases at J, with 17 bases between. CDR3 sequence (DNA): TGTGCCAGCAGCCAGGGGGATGGCGGGGTCACCGGGGAGCTGTTTTTT. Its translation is CASSQGDGGVTGELFF.

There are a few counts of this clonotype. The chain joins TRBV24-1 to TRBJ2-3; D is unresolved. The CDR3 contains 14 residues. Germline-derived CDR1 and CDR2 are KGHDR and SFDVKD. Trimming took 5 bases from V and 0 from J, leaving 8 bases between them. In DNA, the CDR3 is TGTGCCACCAGTGGGTGGCCTAGCACAGATACGCAGTATTTT. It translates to CATSGWPSTDTQYF.

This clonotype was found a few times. CDR3 sequence reads: CASSLADEAFF. Written as DNA, the CDR3 is TGTGCCAGCAGTTTAGCAGATGAAGCTTTCTTT. The V gene is TRBV12-3 or TRBV12-4, the J gene TRBJ1-1; D gene uncertain. This CDR3 region has 11 residues. The V end was cut by 0 bases, the J end by 7 bases, with 3 bases between.

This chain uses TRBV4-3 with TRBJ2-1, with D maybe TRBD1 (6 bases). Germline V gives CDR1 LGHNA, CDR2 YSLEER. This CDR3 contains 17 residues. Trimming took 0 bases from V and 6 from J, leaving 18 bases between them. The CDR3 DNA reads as TGCGCCAGCAGCCAAGATAGGGCAGGGGCGGTTAGCAATGAGCAGTTCTTC. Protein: CASSQDRAGAVSNEQFF.

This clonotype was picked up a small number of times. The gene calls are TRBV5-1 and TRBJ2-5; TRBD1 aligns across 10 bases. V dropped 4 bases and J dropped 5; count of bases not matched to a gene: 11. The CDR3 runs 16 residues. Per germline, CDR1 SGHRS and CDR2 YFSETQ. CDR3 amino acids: CASSPPGQGGGETQYF. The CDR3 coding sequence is TGCGCCAGCAGCCCACCTGGACAGGGGGGCGGGGAGACCCAGTACTTC.

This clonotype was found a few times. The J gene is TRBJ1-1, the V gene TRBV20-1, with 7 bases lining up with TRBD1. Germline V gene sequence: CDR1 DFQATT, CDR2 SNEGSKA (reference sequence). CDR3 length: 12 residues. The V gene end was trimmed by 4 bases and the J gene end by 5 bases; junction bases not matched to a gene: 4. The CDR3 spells CSAIRGKTEAFF. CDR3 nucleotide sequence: TGCAGTGCTATCAGGGGGAAGACTGAAGCTTTCTTT.

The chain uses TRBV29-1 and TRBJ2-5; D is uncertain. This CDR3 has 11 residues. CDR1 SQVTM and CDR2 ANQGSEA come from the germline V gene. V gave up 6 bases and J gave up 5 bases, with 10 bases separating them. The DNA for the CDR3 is TGCAGCGTAGGCCTACTCGAGACCCAGTACTTC. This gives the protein CSVGLLETQYF. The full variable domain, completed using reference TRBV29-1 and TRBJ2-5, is SAVISQKPSRDICQRGTSLTIQCQVDSQVTMMFWYRQQPGQSLTLIATANQGSEATYESGFVIDKFPISRPNLTFSTLTVSNMSPEDSSIYLCSVGLLETQYFGPGTRLLVL.

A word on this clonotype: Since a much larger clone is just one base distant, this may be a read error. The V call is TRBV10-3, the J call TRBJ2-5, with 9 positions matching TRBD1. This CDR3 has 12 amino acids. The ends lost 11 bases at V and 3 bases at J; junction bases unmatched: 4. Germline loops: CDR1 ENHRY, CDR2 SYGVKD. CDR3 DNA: TGTGCCTTCCGGGACAGGGAAGAGACCCAGTACTTC. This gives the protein CAFRDREETQYF.

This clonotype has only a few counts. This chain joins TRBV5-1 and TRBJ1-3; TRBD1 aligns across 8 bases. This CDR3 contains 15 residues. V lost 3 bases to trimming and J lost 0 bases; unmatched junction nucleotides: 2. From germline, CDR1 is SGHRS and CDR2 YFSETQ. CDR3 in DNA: TGCGCCAGCAGCTCTGACAGGGGCTCTGGAAACACCATATATTTT. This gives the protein CASSSDRGSGNTIYF.

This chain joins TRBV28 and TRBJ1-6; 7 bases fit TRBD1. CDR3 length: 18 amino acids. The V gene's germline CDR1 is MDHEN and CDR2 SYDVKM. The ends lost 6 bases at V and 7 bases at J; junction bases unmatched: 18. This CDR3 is CASRHHLNRGKENSPLHF. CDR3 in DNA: TGTGCCAGCAGGCATCACCTCAACAGGGGAAAGGAGAATTCACCCCTCCACTTT.

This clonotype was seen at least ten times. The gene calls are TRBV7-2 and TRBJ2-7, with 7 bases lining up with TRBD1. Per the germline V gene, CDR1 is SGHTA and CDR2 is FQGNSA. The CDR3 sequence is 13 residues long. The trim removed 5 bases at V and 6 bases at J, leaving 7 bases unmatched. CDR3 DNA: TGTGCCAGCAGCCCCCTGACAGGGTTCGAGCAGTACTTC. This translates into CASSPLTGFEQYF. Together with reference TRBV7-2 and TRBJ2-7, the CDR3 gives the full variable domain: GAGVSQSPSNKVTEKGKDVELRCDPISGHTALYWYRQSLGQGLEFLIYFQGNSAPDKSGLPSDRFSAERTGGSVSTLTIQRTQQEDSAVYLCASSPLTGFEQYFGPGTRLTVT.

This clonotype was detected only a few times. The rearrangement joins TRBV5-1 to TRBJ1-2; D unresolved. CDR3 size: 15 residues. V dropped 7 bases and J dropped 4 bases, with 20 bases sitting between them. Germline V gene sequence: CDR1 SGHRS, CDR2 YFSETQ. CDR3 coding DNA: TGCGCCAGCTCAGAATACGCCGACAACGGCTATGGCTACACCTTC. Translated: CASSEYADNGYGYTF.

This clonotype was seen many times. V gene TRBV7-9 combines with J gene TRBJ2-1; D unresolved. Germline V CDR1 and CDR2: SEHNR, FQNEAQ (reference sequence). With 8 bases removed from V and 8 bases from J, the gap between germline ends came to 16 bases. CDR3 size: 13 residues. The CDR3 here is CASVGLDNHEQFF. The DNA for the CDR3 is TGTGCCAGCGTCGGCCTAGATAACCATGAGCAGTTCTTC.

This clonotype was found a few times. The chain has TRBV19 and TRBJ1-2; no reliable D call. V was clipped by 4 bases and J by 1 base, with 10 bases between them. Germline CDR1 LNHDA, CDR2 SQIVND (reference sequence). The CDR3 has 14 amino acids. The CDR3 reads CASSTFRFNYGYTF. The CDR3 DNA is TGTGCCAGTAGTACATTCCGATTTAACTATGGCTACACCTTC.

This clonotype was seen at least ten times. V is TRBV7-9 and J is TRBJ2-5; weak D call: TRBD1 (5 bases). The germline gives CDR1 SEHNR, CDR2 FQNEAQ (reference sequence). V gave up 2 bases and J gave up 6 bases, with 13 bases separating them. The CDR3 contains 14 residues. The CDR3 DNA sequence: TGTGCCAGCAGCTTATTCAGGGATTCTCAGACCCAGTACTTC. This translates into CASSLFRDSQTQYF.

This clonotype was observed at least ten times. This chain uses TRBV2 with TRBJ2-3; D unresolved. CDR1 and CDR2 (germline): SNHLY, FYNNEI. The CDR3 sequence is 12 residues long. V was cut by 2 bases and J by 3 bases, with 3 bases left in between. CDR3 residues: CASSEHTDTQYF. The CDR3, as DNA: TGTGCCAGCAGTGAACATACAGATACGCAGTATTTT.

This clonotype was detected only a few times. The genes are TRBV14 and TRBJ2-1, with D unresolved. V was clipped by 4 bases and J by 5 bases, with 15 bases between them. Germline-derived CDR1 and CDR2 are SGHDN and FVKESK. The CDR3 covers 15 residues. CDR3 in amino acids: CASSPTFPPHNEQFF. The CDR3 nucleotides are TGTGCCAGCAGCCCGACTTTCCCACCACACAATGAGCAGTTCTTC.

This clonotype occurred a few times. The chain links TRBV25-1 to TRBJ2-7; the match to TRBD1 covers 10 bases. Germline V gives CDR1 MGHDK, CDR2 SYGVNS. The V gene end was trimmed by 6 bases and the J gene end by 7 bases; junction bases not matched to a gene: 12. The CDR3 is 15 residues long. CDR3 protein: CASSIRTGGRWEQYF. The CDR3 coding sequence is TGTGCCAGCAGCATTCGGACAGGGGGACGGTGGGAGCAGTACTTC.

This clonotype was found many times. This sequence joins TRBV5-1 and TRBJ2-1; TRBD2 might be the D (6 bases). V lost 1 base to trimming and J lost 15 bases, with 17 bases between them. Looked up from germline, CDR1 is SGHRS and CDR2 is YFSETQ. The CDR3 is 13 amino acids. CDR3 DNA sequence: TGCGCCAGCAGCTTGTCCGCGGACGGGGGTCGGTTCTTC. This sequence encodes CASSLSADGGRFF.

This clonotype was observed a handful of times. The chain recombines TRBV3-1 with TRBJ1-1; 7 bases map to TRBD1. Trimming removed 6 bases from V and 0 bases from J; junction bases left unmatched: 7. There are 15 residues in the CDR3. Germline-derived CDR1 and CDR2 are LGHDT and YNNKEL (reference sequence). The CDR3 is CASRERQGMNTEAFF. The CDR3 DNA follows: TGTGCCAGCAGGGAGAGACAGGGAATGAACACTGAAGCTTTCTTT.

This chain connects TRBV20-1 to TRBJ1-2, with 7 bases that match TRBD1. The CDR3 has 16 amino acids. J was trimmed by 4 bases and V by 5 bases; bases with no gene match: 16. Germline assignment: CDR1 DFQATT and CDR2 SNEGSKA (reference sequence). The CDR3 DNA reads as TGCAGTGCTGTACCCCGGGACAGCCCCTACCTCTATGGCTACACCTTC. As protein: CSAVPRDSPYLYGYTF.

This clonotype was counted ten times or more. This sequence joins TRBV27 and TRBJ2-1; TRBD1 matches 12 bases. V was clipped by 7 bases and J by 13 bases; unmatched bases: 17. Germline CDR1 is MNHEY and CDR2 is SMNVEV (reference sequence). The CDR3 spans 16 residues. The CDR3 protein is CASKRAPGQGAGDQFF. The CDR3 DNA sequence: TGTGCCAGCAAGCGCGCCCCGGGACAGGGGGCCGGTGATCAGTTCTTC.

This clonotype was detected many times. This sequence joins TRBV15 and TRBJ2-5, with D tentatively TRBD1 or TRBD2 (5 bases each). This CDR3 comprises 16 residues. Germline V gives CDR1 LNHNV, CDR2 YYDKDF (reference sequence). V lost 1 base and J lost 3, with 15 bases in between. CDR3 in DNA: TGTGCCACCAGCAGAGCTGGACCTCGGGGCAAAGAGACCCAGTACTTC. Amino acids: CATSRAGPRGKETQYF.

CDR3 coding DNA: TGTGCCACCAGTGATTCCCAGGGCCGCTCCTACAATGAGCAGTTCTTC. Translation: CATSDSQGRSYNEQFF. The chain uses TRBV24-1 and TRBJ2-1, with a tentative D call TRBD1 (5 bases). Germline loops: CDR1 KGHDR, CDR2 SFDVKD. This CDR3 has 16 residues. Trimming stripped 2 bases from V and 0 bases from J, with 10 bases between.

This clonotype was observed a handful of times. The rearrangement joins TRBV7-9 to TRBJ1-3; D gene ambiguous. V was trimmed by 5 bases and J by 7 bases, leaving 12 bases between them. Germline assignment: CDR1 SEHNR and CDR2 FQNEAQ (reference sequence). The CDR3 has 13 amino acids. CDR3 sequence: CASSPRRGNTIYF. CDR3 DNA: TGTGCCAGCAGCCCCCGGAGAGGGAACACCATATATTTT.

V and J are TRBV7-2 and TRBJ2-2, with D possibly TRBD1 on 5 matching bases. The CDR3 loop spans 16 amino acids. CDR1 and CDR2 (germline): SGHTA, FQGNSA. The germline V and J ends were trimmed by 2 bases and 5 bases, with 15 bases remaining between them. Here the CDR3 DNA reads TGTGCCAGCAGCTTAACACGTGACAGTGGTACCGGGGAGCTGTTTTTT. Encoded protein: CASSLTRDSGTGELFF.

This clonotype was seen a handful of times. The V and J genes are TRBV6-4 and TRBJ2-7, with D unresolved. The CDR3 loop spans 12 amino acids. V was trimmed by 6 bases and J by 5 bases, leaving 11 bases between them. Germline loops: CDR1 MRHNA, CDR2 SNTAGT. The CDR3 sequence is CASRLLQNEQYV. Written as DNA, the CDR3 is TGTGCCAGCAGGTTGCTCCAAAACGAGCAGTACGTC.

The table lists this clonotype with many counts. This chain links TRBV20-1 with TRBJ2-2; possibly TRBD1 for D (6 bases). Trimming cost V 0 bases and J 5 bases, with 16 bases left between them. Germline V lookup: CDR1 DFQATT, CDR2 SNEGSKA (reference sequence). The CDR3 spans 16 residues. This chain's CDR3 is CSARDAGEGRTGELFF. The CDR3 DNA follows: TGCAGTGCTAGAGATGCAGGGGAAGGACGTACCGGGGAGCTGTTTTTT.